A selection of T cell receptor beta chains follows, all from one sample in a study of blood T cell repertoires in COVID-19. Repertoires were generated with immunoSEQ multiplex PCR, while TCRdb's copy carries only in-frame clones and drops some. There are over 65,000 clones in the sample; 86% occur only once, and under 6.5% lies in the top ten. Material: peripheral blood. The origin of the receptors is a man older than 75 with COVID-19, enrolled during active disease. Each CDR3 is given with its conserved first and last residue. The D gene is left open where the match is weak. Where a row states a size, it is once, few, many or the class of an expanded clone; other rows omit it.

abundance	d_gene	v_gene	j_gene	CDR3aa	CDR3nt
-	-	TRBV5-1	TRBJ1-5	CASSSQPQHF	TGCGCCAGCAGCTCGCAGCCCCAGCATTTT
-	TRBD1	TRBV4-1	TRBJ1-4	CASSQDPGAGGSEKLFF	TGCGCCAGCAGCCAAGACCCCGGTGCAGGGGGGAGTGAAAAACTGTTTTTT
few	-	TRBV28	TRBJ1-1	CASSLPGMNTEAFF	TGTGCCAGCAGTTTGCCGGGAATGAACACTGAAGCTTTCTTT
-	TRBD1	TRBV5-6	TRBJ2-7	CASSPWDRRVYEQYF	TGTGCCAGCAGCCCCTGGGACAGACGGGTCTACGAGCAGTACTTC
-	-	TRBV19	TRBJ1-1	CASTGTLNTEAFF	TGTGCCAGTACCGGGACTTTGAACACTGAAGCTTTCTTT
-	TRBD1	TRBV7-8	TRBJ1-5	CASSGTGGRNQPQHF	TGTGCCAGCAGCGGGACAGGAGGGAGGAATCAGCCCCAGCATTTT
-	TRBD1	TRBV7-9	TRBJ1-2	CASRPRQGRGYGYTF	TGTGCCAGCAGACCCCGACAGGGAAGAGGCTATGGCTACACCTTC
once	TRBD2	TRBV6-5	TRBJ2-3	CASSARGGITDTQYF	TGTGCCAGCTCGGCGCGGGGGGGAATCACAGATACGCAGTATTTT
-	-	TRBV3-1/TRBV3-2	TRBJ2-6	CASSQRSSGANVLTF	TGTGCCAGCAGCCAAAGGAGCTCTGGGGCCAACGTCCTGACTTTC
-	TRBD1	TRBV2	TRBJ1-6	CASSGPGTGYNSPLHF	TGTGCCAGCAGTGGGCCCGGGACAGGCTATAATTCACCCCTCCACTTT
-	-	TRBV29-1	TRBJ2-3	CSAPNQGSTDTQYF	TGCAGCGCCCCCAATCAGGGTAGCACAGATACGCAGTATTTT
-	-	TRBV18	TRBJ2-7	CASSPPGPPSYEQYF	TGTGCCAGCTCACCACCGGGGCCGCCGTCCTACGAGCAGTACTTC
-	TRBD1	TRBV5-6	TRBJ1-1	CASGTGVGNTEAFF	TGTGCCAGCGGAACAGGGGTTGGAAACACTGAAGCTTTCTTT
-	-	TRBV28	TRBJ2-6	CASSLPRGTANVLTF	TGTGCCAGCAGTCTGCCCCGGGGGACGGCCAACGTCCTGACTTTC